The clone carrying this T cell receptor beta chain came up a few times. What it recognizes is unknown. Clones were sequenced by immunoSEQ multiplex PCR, and TCRdb holds only the in-frame ones, with some missing. In the table there are about 100,000 clones, about nine tenths of which are singletons. The data were taken from a study of T cell responses to AZD1222 COVID-19 vaccine. Study as a whole: Both about-4-week and about-12-week second-dose recipients were combined. Study-level points and caveats: Sampled repertoires all dated from after the peak T cell response. Compared with day 0, the breadth and depth of the Spike-specific TCR repertoire rose significantly after two doses of AZD1222.

Trimming took 0 bases from V and 2 from J, leaving 8 bases between them. The CDR3 totals 14 residues. Germline V gene sequence: CDR1 SGDLS, CDR2 YYNGEE. Sequences were derived from peripheral blood, sampled on day 0 of AZD1222 vaccination. The source of this sequence is an adult in good health. The V and J genes are TRBV9 and TRBJ1-2, with unresolved D. CDR3 sequence: CASSVGFENYGYTF. DNA of the CDR3: TGTGCCAGCAGCGTAGGTTTTGAAAACTATGGCTACACCTTC.